Described below is a single TCR beta chain sequence and its context. Original methodology: Quantification of nucleated cells was approximated via reference gene primer amplification. TCRdb's table, derived via immunoSEQ multiplex PCR, lists solely in-frame clones and lacks some. Clone size and V and J calls were adopted from that table, with D and trimming inferred from the DNA. The table includes some 180,000 clones, about 89% detected once. This specimen comes from a study of blood T cell repertoires in COVID-19. Study-wide context: Whether acute or convalescent, the COVID-19 samples came from the United States, Italy and Spain. The cDNA or gDNA used as material had been derived from T cells, B-cell-depleted T cells, or PBMCs.

The CDR3 has 15 residues. Unmatched junction bases numbered 6, after V lost 4 bases and J lost 4 bases. CDR1 and CDR2 from the germline V gene are SGHRS and YFSETQ. The J gene is TRBJ2-3, the V gene TRBV5-1, with 10 positions matching TRBD2. The sample taken for sequencing was peripheral blood. This TCR came from a man aged 35 to 55 with acute or convalescent COVID-19. The CDR3 DNA follows: TGCGCCAGCAGCGATACTAGCGGGGCGGCAGATACGCAGTATTTT. This encodes CASSDTSGAADTQYF.